The 27 T cell receptor beta chains listed next were all sequenced from one sample in a study of blood T cell repertoires in COVID-19. The data were produced by immunoSEQ multiplex PCR, yet TCRdb's version contains in-frame clones alone and is incomplete. In the table there are under 200,000 clones, around 82% of which are singletons. The sample taken for sequencing was PBMCs or T cells enriched from blood (not recorded which). The receptors stem from a woman aged 60-70 years with acute COVID-19.

This chain uses TRBV3-1 (or the pseudogene TRBV3-2) with TRBJ2-3; 8 bases agree with TRBD2. Per germline, CDR1 LGHDT and CDR2 YNNKEL (reference sequence). J gave up 5 bases and V 3 bases, and 10 bases lay outside the gene matches. The CDR3 has 16 residues. CDR3: CASSHGGAGGRDTQYF. The DNA for the CDR3 is TGTGCCAGCAGCCACGGGGGGGCGGGAGGAAGAGATACGCAGTATTTT.

The chain is built from TRBV9 and TRBJ1-2; D unresolved. There are 13 residues in the CDR3. Looked up from germline, CDR1 is SGDLS and CDR2 is YYNGEE. The germline V and J ends were trimmed by 0 bases and 8 bases, with 11 bases remaining between them. CDR3 amino acids: CASSVDIAGGYTF. The CDR3 DNA sequence: TGTGCCAGCAGCGTAGATATAGCGGGGGGCTACACCTTC.

This sequence joins TRBV7-2 and TRBJ2-4; tentatively, D is TRBD2 (7 bases). Trimming took off 5 bases at V and 6 bases at J, with 20 bases between the two ends. Germline V gene data show CDR1 as SGHTA and CDR2 as FQGNSA. CDR3 length: 16 amino acids. CDR3 nucleotides: TGTGCCAGCAGCCCTCTGTGGGGAGGGGGACTAAACATTCAGTACTTC. Translation: CASSPLWGGGLNIQYF.

This clone has only one observation. This chain links TRBV29-1 with TRBJ1-2; D unclear. The CDR3 runs to 13 residues. The V and J ends lost 6 bases and 8 bases respectively, with 19 bases between them. CDR1 and CDR2 (germline): SQVTM, ANQGSEA. The CDR3 loop reads CSVISPPTGGYTF. The CDR3 bases are TGCAGCGTCATCTCGCCCCCAACGGGGGGCTACACCTTC.

The gene calls are TRBV6-5 and TRBJ2-7; 10 bases are shared with TRBD1. Germline CDR1 MNHEY, CDR2 SVGAGI. This CDR3 has 14 residues. The V and J ends lost 6 bases and 5 bases, in that order; junction bases with no gene match: 7. The CDR3 here is CASSPGTGDHEQYF. CDR3 sequence (DNA): TGTGCCAGCAGCCCCGGGACAGGGGACCACGAGCAGTACTTC.

The CDR3 nucleotides are TGTGCCAGCAGTGTGGGGACAGTGACCCGAGAGCAGTTCTTC. As protein: CASSVGTVTREQFF. This chain connects TRBV25-1 to TRBJ2-1; TRBD1 matches at 7 bases. Trimming at V came to 4 bases and at J to 10 bases, leaving 10 bases not matched to a gene. The CDR3 has 14 amino acids. CDR1 and CDR2 from the germline V gene are MGHDK and SYGVNS.

The chain has TRBV28 and TRBJ2-7; perhaps TRBD1 as D (6 bases). Germline V gene data show CDR1 as MDHEN and CDR2 as SYDVKM. V lost 2 bases and J 1 base, leaving 6 bases between the germline ends. CDR3 length: 13 residues. The CDR3 here is CASSLGQSYEQYF. CDR3 bases: TGTGCCAGCAGTTTAGGACAGTCCTACGAGCAGTACTTC.

The chain recombines TRBV10-1 with TRBJ2-3; TRBD2 aligns across 11 bases. Per germline, CDR1 WNHNN and CDR2 SYGVQD (reference sequence). The CDR3 is 14 residues long. V shed 7 bases, J shed 2 bases, and the junction held 2 bases outside the gene matches. The CDR3 is CASTSGGPTDTQYF. In DNA form, the CDR3 reads TGCGCCAGCACTAGCGGGGGGCCCACAGATACGCAGTATTTT.

The rearrangement uses TRBV30 and TRBJ2-5; 10 bases agree with TRBD2. This CDR3 comprises 14 residues. J gave up 7 bases and V 7 bases, and 12 bases lay outside the gene matches. Looked up from germline, CDR1 is GTSNPN and CDR2 is SVGIG (reference sequence). The CDR3 nucleotides read TGTGCCTCCAAAGGTCTAGCGGGAGCTGGGACCCAGTACTTC. Its protein is CASKGLAGAGTQYF.

The chain is built from TRBV10-1 and TRBJ1-5, with 7 bases matching TRBD1. CDR3 size: 16 residues. From germline, CDR1 is WNHNN and CDR2 SYGVQD (reference sequence). J was trimmed by 4 bases and V by 1 base; bases with no gene match: 7. The CDR3 DNA reads as TGCGCCAGCAGTGAGTACGGGACAGCACAGAATCAGCCCCAGCATTTT. Translated, it gives CASSEYGTAQNQPQHF.

The rearrangement joins TRBV25-1 to TRBJ1-2; TRBD1 agrees at 12 bases. The CDR3 has 14 amino acids. Germline CDR1 and CDR2: MGHDK and SYGVNS. The DNA for the CDR3 is TGTGTCTCTCGGGGACAGGGGGCAGACTATGGCTACACCTTC. As protein: CVSRGQGADYGYTF.

This clone has a single count. The V gene is TRBV4-1, the J gene TRBJ1-6; 7 bases match TRBD1. The length of the CDR3 is 18 residues. Germline values: CDR1 MGHRA, CDR2 YSYEKL. Trimming removed 0 bases from V and 5 bases from J; junction bases left unmatched: 10. The CDR3 loop is CASSQELRDRLNNSPLHF. CDR3 bases: TGCGCCAGCAGCCAAGAGTTGAGGGACAGACTCAATAATTCACCCCTCCACTTT.

The chain uses TRBV7-9 and TRBJ1-1; the D is unclear. Germline-derived CDR1 and CDR2 are SEHNR and FQNEAQ (reference sequence). The CDR3 runs to 13 residues. V lost 7 bases, J lost 0 bases, and 9 bases lay in between. CDR3 protein: CASTPGVNTEAFF. The CDR3 nucleotides read TGTGCCAGCACCCCGGGTGTGAACACTGAAGCTTTCTTT.

V and J are TRBV12-3 or TRBV12-4 and TRBJ2-3; no clear D. The CDR3 consists of 12 residues. V shed 5 bases and J shed 2 bases, with 5 bases lying between them. CDR3 in amino acids: CASSQATDTQYF. The CDR3 nucleotides read TGTGCCAGCAGTCAAGCCACAGATACGCAGTATTTT.

The J gene is TRBJ2-4, the V gene TRBV10-3; 8 positions match TRBD1. The germline V gene has CDR1 ENHRY and CDR2 SYGVKD. V was clipped by 6 bases and J by 5 bases; unmatched bases: 9. This CDR3 contains 15 residues. CDR3 region: CAIRTGQGGQNIQYF. The CDR3 region has the DNA TGTGCCATCAGGACCGGACAGGGCGGCCAAAACATTCAGTACTTC.

The chain recombines TRBV4-1 with TRBJ2-1; 7 bases are a match to TRBD2. The germline CDR1 and CDR2 sequences are MGHRA and YSYEKL. Trimming took 4 bases from V and 8 from J; bases not matched to a gene: 11. The CDR3 length is 15 residues. DNA of the CDR3: TGCGCCAGCAGCCTTGGCCAGCGGGATAACTATGAGCAGTTCTTC. This translates into CASSLGQRDNYEQFF.

The rearrangement joins TRBV6-5 to TRBJ1-4, with 7 bases matching TRBD1. Germline CDR1 and CDR2: MNHEY and SVGAGI. The junction had 5 bases not matched to a gene; V was cut back by 5 bases and J by 5 bases. The CDR3 is 14 amino acids. CDR3 nucleotides: TGTGCCAGCAGTCGCCGGGACAGCAATGAAAAACTGTTTTTT. Protein sequence: CASSRRDSNEKLFF.

The chain is built from TRBV5-4 and TRBJ2-1, with 10 bases identical to TRBD2. The germline gives CDR1 SGHNT, CDR2 YYREEE (reference sequence). The CDR3 has 15 amino acids. The junction had 6 bases not matched to a gene; V was cut back by 5 bases and J by 4 bases. The CDR3 protein is CASSIAGGGYNEQFF. In nucleotides, the CDR3 is TGTGCCAGCAGTATAGCGGGAGGAGGATACAATGAGCAGTTCTTC.

V usage is TRBV19 and J usage is TRBJ1-1; no firm D call. The germline V gene has CDR1 LNHDA and CDR2 SQIVND (reference sequence). The CDR3 length is 16 residues. V lost 4 bases and J lost 7, with 22 bases in between. In DNA, the CDR3 is TGTGCCAGTAGTACCCCTAGAGAGGGAAGTGGCGGTGAAGCTTTCTTT. It yields the protein CASSTPREGSGGEAFF.

The CDR3 here is CASSFATGAEQYF. CDR3 in DNA: TGTGCCAGCAGCTTCGCGACAGGGGCCGAGCAGTACTTC. The chain uses TRBV5-6 and TRBJ2-7, with 8 nucleotides matching TRBD1. The CDR3 length is 13 residues. V was pared by 2 bases and J by 6 bases, with 4 bases of the junction left unmatched. Germline assignment: CDR1 SGHDT and CDR2 YYEEEE. Based on the CDR3 plus reference TRBV5-6 and TRBJ2-7, the full variable domain is DAGVTQSPTHLIKTRGQQVTLRCSPKSGHDTVSWYQQALGQGPQFIFQYYEEEERQRGNFPDRFSGHQFPNYSSELNVNALLLGDSALYLCASSFATGAEQYFGPGTRLTVT.

The CDR3 loop is CASRTSGTRRNTQYF. CDR3 in DNA: TGTGCCAGCAGAACTAGCGGGACTAGGCGTAATACGCAGTATTTT. V is TRBV27 and J is TRBJ2-3, with 10 bases matching TRBD2. The CDR3 is made up of 15 amino acids. Looked up from germline, CDR1 is MNHEY and CDR2 is SMNVEV (reference sequence). V dropped 6 bases and J dropped 7; count of bases not matched to a gene: 10.

This rearrangement joins TRBV4-3 to TRBJ2-3; 8 nucleotides line up with TRBD2. The germline V gene encodes CDR1 LGHNA and CDR2 YSLEER. This CDR3 is 17 amino acids long. V was clipped by 3 bases and J by 0 bases; unmatched bases: 8. CDR3 amino acids: CASSHFLAGRSTDTQYF. Written as DNA, the CDR3 is TGCGCCAGCAGCCATTTCTTAGCGGGGCGTAGCACAGATACGCAGTATTTT.

The chain carries TRBV6-5 and TRBJ1-3; no firm D call. V shed 0 bases and J shed 2 bases, with 11 bases lying between them. CDR1 and CDR2 from the germline V gene are MNHEY and SVGAGI. This CDR3 region has 16 residues. CDR3 DNA: TGTGCCAGCAGTTACTCGATTCCCGGTCCTGGAAACACCATATATTTT. It yields the protein CASSYSIPGPGNTIYF.

CDR3 residues: CASKGQGTDTQYF. DNA of the CDR3: TGCGCCAGCAAGGGACAGGGGACAGATACGCAGTATTTT. The V gene is TRBV10-1, the J gene TRBJ2-3, with 10 nucleotides matching TRBD1. The CDR3 sequence is 13 residues long. The germline V gene has CDR1 WNHNN and CDR2 SYGVQD (reference sequence). V shed 7 bases and J 3 bases; nucleotides not matched to a gene: 1.

The chain is built from TRBV4-3 and TRBJ1-2, with a possible D match to TRBD1 (6 bases). This CDR3 spans 18 amino acids. The ends were cut back, 4 bases at V and 6 bases at J, with 27 bases in the middle. Germline-derived CDR1 and CDR2 are LGHNA and YSLEER. The CDR3 DNA reads TGCGCCAGCAGCCTAACGACGTCCGGGGCAGGGGTGGGTGATGGCTACACCTTC. Its protein product is CASSLTTSGAGVGDGYTF.

The chain is built from TRBV30 and TRBJ1-5, with D perhaps matching TRBD1 (5 bases). Germline loops: CDR1 GTSNPN, CDR2 SVGIG (reference sequence). CDR3 length: 14 amino acids. V was trimmed by 3 bases and J by 7 bases, leaving 16 bases between them. CDR3 amino acids: CAWSLSRVIQPQHF. The DNA of the CDR3 is TGTGCCTGGAGCCTTTCCAGGGTGATCCAGCCCCAGCATTTT. The whole variable domain, remainder taken from reference TRBV30 and TRBJ1-5, is SQTIHQWPATLVQPVGSPLSLECTVEGTSNPNLYWYRQAAGRGLQLLFYSVGIGQISSEVPQNLSASRPQDRQFILSSKKLLLSDSGFYLCAWSLSRVIQPQHFGDGTRLSIL.

The rearrangement links TRBV27 to TRBJ1-1, with TRBD1 as a possible D gene (6 bases). V lost 7 bases and J 8 bases, leaving 11 bases between the germline ends. The CDR3 has 11 amino acids. Germline V gene sequence: CDR1 MNHEY, CDR2 SMNVEV (reference sequence). The CDR3 region is CASTKGVEAFF. The CDR3 DNA reads as TGTGCCAGCACTAAGGGGGTCGAAGCTTTCTTT.